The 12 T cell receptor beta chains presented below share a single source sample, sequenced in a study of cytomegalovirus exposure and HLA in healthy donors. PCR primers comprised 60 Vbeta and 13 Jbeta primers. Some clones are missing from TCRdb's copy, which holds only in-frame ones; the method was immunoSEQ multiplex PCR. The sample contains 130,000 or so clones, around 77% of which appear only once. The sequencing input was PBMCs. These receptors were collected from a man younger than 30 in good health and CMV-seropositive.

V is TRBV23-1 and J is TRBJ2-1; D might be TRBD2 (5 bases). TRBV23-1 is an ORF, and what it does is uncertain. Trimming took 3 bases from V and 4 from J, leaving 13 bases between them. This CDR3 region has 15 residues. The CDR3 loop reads CASSHRSTRYNEQFF. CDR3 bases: TGCGCCAGCAGTCATCGGTCAACTAGATACAATGAGCAGTTCTTC.

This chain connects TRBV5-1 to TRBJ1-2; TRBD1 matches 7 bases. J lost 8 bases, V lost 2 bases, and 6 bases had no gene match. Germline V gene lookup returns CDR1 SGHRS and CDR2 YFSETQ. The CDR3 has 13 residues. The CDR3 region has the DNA TGCGCCAGCAGCTTTACAGGGGAGAGCGGCTACACCTTC. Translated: CASSFTGESGYTF. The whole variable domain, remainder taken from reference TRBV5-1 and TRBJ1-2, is KAGVTQTPRYLIKTRGQQVTLSCSPISGHRSVSWYQQTPGQGLQFLFEYFSETQRNKGNFPGRFSGRQFSNSRSEMNVSTLELGDSALYLCASSFTGESGYTFGSGTRLTVV.

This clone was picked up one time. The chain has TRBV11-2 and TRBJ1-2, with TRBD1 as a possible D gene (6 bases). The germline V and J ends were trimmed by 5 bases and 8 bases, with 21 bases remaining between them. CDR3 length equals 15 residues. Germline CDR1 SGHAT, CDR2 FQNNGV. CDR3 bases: TGTGCCAGCAGCCTTGCTTCAGGGACACCGGACGGCTACACCTTC. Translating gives CASSLASGTPDGYTF. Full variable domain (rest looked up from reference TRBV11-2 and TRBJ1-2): EAGVAQSPRYKIIEKRQSVAFWCNPISGHATLYWYQQILGQGPKLLIQFQNNGVVDDSQLPKDRFSAERLKGVDSTLKIQPAKLEDSAVYLCASSLASGTPDGYTFGSGTRLTVV.

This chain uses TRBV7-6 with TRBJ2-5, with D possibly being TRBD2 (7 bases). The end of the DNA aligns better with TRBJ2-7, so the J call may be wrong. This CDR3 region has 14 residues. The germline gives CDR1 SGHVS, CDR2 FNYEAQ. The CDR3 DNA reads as TGTGCCAGCAGCTCTGGGGGGGCTTCCTACGAGCAGTACTTC. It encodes CASSSGGASYEQYF.

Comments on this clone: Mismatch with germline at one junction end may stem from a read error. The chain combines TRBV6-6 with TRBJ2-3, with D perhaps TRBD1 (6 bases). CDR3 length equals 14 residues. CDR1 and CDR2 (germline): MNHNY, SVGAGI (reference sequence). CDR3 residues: CASSRTASTDPQYF. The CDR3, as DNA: TGTGCCAGCAGCCGGACAGCAAGCACAGATCCGCAGTATTTT.

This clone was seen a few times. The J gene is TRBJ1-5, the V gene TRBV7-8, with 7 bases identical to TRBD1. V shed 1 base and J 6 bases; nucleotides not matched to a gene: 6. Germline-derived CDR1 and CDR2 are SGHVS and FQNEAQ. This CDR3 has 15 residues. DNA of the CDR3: TGTGCCAGCAGCTTAGGGGCAGGGGGGTTTCAGCCCCAGCATTTT. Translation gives CASSLGAGGFQPQHF.

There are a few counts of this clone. DNA for the CDR3: TGTGCCAGTACTCCGAGACAGGCTTCCTATAATTCACCCCTCCACTTT. Amino acid sequence: CASTPRQASYNSPLHF. The rearrangement joins TRBV25-1 to TRBJ1-6, with D perhaps TRBD1 (6 bases). The CDR3 is made up of 16 amino acids. Germline V gene data show CDR1 as MGHDK and CDR2 as SYGVNS. The V end was cut by 9 bases, the J end by 1 base, with 16 bases between.

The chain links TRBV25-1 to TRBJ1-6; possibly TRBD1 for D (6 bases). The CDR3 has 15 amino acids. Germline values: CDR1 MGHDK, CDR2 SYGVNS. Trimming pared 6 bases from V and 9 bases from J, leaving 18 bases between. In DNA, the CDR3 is TGTGCCAGCAGCGTATCAGGGGACGGTCGTTCACCCCTCCACTTT. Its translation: CASSVSGDGRSPLHF.

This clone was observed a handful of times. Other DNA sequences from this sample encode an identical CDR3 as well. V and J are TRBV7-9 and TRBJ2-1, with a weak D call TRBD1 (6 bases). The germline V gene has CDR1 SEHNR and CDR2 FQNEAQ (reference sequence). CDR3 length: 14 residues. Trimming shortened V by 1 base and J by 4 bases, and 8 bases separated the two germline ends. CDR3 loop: CASSLGQGYNEQFF. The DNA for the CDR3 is TGTGCCAGCAGCTTAGGGCAGGGGTACAATGAGCAGTTCTTC.

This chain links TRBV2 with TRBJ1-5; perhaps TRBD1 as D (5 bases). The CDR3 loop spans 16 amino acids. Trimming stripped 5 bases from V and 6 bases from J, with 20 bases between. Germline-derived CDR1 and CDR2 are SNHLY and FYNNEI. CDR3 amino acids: CASSFQPGHFTQPQHF. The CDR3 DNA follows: TGTGCCAGCAGTTTTCAACCTGGACACTTTACTCAGCCCCAGCATTTT.

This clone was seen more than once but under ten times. CDR3 protein: CASTKANYNEQFF. In nucleotides, the CDR3 is TGTGCCAGCACAAAAGCCAACTACAATGAGCAGTTCTTC. The chain carries TRBV25-1 and TRBJ2-1; no firm D call. CDR3 size: 13 residues. Germline lookup yields CDR1 MGHDK and CDR2 SYGVNS. Trimming stripped 7 bases from V and 3 bases from J, with 10 bases between.

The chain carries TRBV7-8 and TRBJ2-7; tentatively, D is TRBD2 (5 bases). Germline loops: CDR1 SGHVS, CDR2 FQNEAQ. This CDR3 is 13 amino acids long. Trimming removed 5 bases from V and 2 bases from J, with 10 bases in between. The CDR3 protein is CASSRSGPYEQYF. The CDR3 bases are TGTGCCAGCAGCCGAAGCGGTCCCTACGAGCAGTACTTC.